This TCR beta chain was identified during a study of T cell responses to AZD1222 COVID-19 vaccine. General observations from the study: Epitopes outside B.1.351 and B.1.1.7 mutated regions reportedly drew nearly half of spike TCRs.

A note on this clone: The antigen is not known.

Clones were read by immunoSEQ multiplex PCR, and TCRdb kept only the in-frame ones, dropping some. The repertoire holds around 140,000 clones, 86% seen once, with around 20% in the top ten. The input for sequencing was peripheral blood, taken on day 0 of AZD1222 vaccination. The source of this sequence is an adult in good health.

The CDR3, as DNA: TGTGCCAGCAGCTTAGCGGGGCGTGGGGGGAACACCGGGGAGCTGTTTTTT. This gives the protein CASSLAGRGGNTGELFF. The rearrangement joins TRBV7-6 to TRBJ2-2, with D perhaps given as TRBD1 or TRBD2 (5 bases each). The V gene's germline CDR1 is SGHVS and CDR2 FNYEAQ. The V end was cut by 0 bases, the J end by 1 base, with 12 bases between. CDR3 length equals 17 residues.